This TCR beta chain appears in the sequencing data of a study of T cells after yellow fever vaccination. Study context: Low-cell-number fractions underwent preparation using SMART-Seq v4 Ultra Low Input. Study observations and caveats: The CD4 compartment and the CD8 compartment contained a small share of clonotypes in common.

CDR1 is SGHTA, CDR2 FQGNSA, per germline. The ends were cut back, 3 bases at V and 1 base at J, with 9 bases in the middle. The CDR3 has 15 amino acids. This clonotype was seen a few times. The target antigen is unknown. Generation of TCR cDNA used 5'RACE template switching (which added a universal primer site and UMIs). TCRdb re-analysed the 5' RACE reads in MiXCR, keeping a single row per CDR3 protein. This table has 500,000 to 550,000 distinct CDR3 sequences, 20% to 25% appearing once. The V and J genes are TRBV7-2 and TRBJ2-2; TRBD1 might be the D (6 bases). This clonotype was sampled from a man in his late teens or twenties who received the YFV17D yellow fever vaccine. The sequencing here drew on PBMCs, taken less than 25 days after the first yellow fever vaccination. Written as DNA, the CDR3 is TGTGCCAGCAGCTTTTACAGGGAGAACACCGGGGAGCTGTTTTTT. Translating gives CASSFYRENTGELFF.